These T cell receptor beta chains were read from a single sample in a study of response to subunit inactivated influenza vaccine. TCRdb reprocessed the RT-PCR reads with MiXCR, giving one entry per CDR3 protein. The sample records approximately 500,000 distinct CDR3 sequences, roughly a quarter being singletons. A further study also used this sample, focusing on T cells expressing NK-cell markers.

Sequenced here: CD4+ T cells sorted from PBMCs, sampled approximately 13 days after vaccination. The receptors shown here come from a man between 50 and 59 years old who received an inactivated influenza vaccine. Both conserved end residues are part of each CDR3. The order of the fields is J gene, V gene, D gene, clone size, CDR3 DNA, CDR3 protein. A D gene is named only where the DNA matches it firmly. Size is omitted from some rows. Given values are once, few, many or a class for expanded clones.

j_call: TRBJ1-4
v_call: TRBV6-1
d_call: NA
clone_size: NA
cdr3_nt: TGTGCCAGCAGCCCCTCCCCAGGGGTTGAAGAAAAACTGTTTTTT
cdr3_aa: CASSPSPGVEEKLFF

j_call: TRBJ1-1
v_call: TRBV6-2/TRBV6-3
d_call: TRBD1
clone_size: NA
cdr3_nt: TGTGCCAGCAGACCGGACAGGGTTGAAACTGAAGCTTTCTTT
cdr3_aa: CASRPDRVETEAFF

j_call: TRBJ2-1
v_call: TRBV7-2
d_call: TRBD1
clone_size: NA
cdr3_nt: TGTGCCAGCAGCCCGGTGGGACAGGGTTTGCAGTTCTTC
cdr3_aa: CASSPVGQGLQFF

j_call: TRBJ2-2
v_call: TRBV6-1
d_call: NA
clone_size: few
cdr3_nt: TGTGCCAGCACCCTGGACAGCCAACGGGGGGAGCTGTTTTTT
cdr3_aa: CASTLDSQRGELFF

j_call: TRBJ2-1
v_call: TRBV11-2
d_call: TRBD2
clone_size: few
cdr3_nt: TGTGCCAGCAGCCCGCCGAGACTAGCGAGCAATGAGCAGTTCTTC
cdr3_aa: CASSPPRLASNEQFF

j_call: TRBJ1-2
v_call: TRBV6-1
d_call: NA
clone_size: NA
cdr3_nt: TGTGCCAGCAGAGCCGGGACGGCCTTCTATGGCTACACCTTC
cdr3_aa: CASRAGTAFYGYTF

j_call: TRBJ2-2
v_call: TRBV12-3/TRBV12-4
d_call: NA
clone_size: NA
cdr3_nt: TGTGCCAGCAGTTTTGGGGGGCGCGCCACCGGGGAGCTGTTTTTT
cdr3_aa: CASSFGGRATGELFF

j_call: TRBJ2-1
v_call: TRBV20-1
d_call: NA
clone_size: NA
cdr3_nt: TGCAGTGCTCGAAGACGGGACCGAAATTCCTACAATGAGCAGTTCTTC
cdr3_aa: CSARRRDRNSYNEQFF

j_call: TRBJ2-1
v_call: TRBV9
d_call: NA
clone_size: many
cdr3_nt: TGTGCCAGCAGCGCCCCAGAGACCCGCGCCTACAATGAGCAGTTCTTC
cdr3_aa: CASSAPETRAYNEQFF

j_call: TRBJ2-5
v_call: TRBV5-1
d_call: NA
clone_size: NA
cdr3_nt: TGCGCCAGCAGCACAACAGGGCGGCTAGGAGAGACCCAGTACTTC
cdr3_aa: CASSTTGRLGETQYF

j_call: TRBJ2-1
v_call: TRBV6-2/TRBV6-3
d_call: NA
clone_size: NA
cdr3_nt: TGTGCCAGCAGTAACCCTCATGGGACACCAGTATATATGGAGTTCTTC
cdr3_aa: CASSNPHGTPVYMEFF

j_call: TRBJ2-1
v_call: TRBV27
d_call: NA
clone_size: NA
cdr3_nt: TGTGCCAGCAGTTTAGCCCTCTTAGCGGAACGTTACAATGAGCAGTTCTTC
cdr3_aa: CASSLALLAERYNEQFF

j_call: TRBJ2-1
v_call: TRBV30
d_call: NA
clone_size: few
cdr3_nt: TGTGCCTGGAGTGCCCCCCCCAGGGTCCGGAGACTGTACAATGAGCAGTTCTTC
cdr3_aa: CAWSAPPRVRRLYNEQFF

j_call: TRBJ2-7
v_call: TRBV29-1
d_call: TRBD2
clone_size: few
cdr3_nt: TGCAGCGTGGACCTAGCGGGACGCTACGAGCAGTACTTC
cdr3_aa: CSVDLAGRYEQYF

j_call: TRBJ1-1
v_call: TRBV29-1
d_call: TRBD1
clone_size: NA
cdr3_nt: TGCAGCGTTGTAGACAGGGGCATCACTGAAGCTTTCTTT
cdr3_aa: CSVVDRGITEAFF

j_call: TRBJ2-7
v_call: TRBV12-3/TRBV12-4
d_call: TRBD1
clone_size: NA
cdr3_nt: TGTGCCAGCGGTCACACCCTCGGGACAGGGAACAACGAGCAGTACTTC
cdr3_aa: CASGHTLGTGNNEQYF

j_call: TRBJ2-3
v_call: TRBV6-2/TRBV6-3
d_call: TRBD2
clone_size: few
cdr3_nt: TGTGCCAGCAGCTTTCCGAAGACTAGCGGGAGCTCGACGCAGTATTTT
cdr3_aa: CASSFPKTSGSSTQYF

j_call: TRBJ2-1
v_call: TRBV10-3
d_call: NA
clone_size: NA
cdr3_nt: TGTGCCATCAGGGACACATTAGCATACAATGAGCAGTTCTTC
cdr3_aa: CAIRDTLAYNEQFF

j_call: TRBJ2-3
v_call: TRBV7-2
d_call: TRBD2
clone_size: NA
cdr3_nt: TGTGCCAGCAGCTTAGAGGCGGGGGGCGTAGATACGCAGTATTTT
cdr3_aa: CASSLEAGGVDTQYF

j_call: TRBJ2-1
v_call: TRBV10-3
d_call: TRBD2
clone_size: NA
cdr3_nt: TGTGCCATCAGTGATCCGGGACTACCAACTCTTAACATAAACAATGAGCAGTTCTTC
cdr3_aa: CAISDPGLPTLNINNEQFF

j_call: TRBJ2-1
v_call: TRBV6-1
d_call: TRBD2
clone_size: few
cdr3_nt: TGTGCCAGCAGGAGAGACCCTTTTATCGGCGCGGGAGGAAGGAATGAGCAGTTCTTC
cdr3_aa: CASRRDPFIGAGGRNEQFF

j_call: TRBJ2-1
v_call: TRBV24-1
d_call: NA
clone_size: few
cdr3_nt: TGTGCCACCAGTGATCCCACAGCTTACCCTTACAATGAGCAGTTCTTC
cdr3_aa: CATSDPTAYPYNEQFF

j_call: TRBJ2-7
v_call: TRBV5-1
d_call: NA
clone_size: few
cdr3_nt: TGCGCCAGCAGCTTGCGCGGTGGCAGGGGAACCGACGAGCAGTACTTC
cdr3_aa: CASSLRGGRGTDEQYF

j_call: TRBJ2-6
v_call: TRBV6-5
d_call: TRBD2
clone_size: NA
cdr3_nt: TGTGCCAGCAGGTTGACTAGCGGGAGTGCTGGGGCCAACGTCCTGACTTTC
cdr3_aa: CASRLTSGSAGANVLTF

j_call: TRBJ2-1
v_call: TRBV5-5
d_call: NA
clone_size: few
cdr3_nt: TGTGCCAGCACCCGACAGCTTACTTACAATGAGCAGTTCTTC
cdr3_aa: CASTRQLTYNEQFF

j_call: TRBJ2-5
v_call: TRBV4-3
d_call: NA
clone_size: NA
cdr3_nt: TGCGCCAGCAGCCAAGATAGGGGGGGGCAAGAGACCCAGTACTTC
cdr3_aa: CASSQDRGGQETQYF

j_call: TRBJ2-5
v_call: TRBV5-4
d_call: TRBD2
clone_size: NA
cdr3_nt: TGTGCCAGCAGCTTCGGGGCTAGCGGTACGGGGGAGACCCAGTACTTC
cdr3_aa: CASSFGASGTGETQYF

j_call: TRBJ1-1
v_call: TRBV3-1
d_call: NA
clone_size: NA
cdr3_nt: TGTGCCAGCAGCCACAGCGGCACTGAAGCTTTCTTT
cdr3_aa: CASSHSGTEAFF

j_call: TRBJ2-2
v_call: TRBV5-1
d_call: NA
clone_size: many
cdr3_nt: TGCGCCAGCAGCCCCTCTACAGGGAACACCGGGGAGCTGTTTTTT
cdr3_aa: CASSPSTGNTGELFF

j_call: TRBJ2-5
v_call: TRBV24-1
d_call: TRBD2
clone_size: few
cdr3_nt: TGTGCCACCAGTGACTCCCTCCCAAACCGCGGCGGGAGTATGGAGACCCAGTACTTC
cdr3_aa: CATSDSLPNRGGSMETQYF

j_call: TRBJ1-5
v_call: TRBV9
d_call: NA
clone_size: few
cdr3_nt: TGTGCCAGCAGCGTAGGAAGGACTGGGAATCAGCCCCAGCATTTT
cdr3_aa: CASSVGRTGNQPQHF

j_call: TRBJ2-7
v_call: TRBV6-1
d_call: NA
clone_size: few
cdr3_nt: TGTGCCAGCAGCCTGGGTGGATTCGGGAAGGCGTACGAGCAGTACTTC
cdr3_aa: CASSLGGFGKAYEQYF

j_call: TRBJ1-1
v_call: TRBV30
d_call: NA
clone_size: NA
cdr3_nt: TGTGCCGGGGAGCGGGGGAACACTGAAGCTTTCTTT
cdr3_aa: CAGERGNTEAFF

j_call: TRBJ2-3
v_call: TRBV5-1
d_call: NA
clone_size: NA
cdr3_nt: TGCGCCAGCAGCTTGGCCGGGCCCCGCCGGAGCACAGATACGCAGTATTTT
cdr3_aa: CASSLAGPRRSTDTQYF

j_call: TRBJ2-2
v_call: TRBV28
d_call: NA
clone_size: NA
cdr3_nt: TGTGCCAGCACCCTAGGGGGGGTTGACACCGGGGAGCTGTTTTTT
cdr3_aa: CASTLGGVDTGELFF

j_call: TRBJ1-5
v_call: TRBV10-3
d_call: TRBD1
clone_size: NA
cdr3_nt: TGTGCCATCAGCACAGACAGGGTGGATCAGCCCCAGCATTTT
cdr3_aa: CAISTDRVDQPQHF

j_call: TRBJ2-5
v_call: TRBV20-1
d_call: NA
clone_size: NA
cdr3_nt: TGCAGCTCACGGGGCCGGGTACAAGAGACCCAGTACTTC
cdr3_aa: CSSRGRVQETQYF

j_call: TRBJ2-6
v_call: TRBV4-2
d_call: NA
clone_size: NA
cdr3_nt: TGTGCCAGCAGCCCAATTCTGTGGTCTGGGGCCAACGTCCTGACTTTC
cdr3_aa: CASSPILWSGANVLTF

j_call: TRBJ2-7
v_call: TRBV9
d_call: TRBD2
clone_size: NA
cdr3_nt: TGTGCCAGCAGCCGGACTAGCGGGAGTCTCTACGAGCAGTACTTC
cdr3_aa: CASSRTSGSLYEQYF

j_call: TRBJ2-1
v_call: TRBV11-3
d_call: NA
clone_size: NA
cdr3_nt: TGTGCCAGCAGCCAGGACGTGTACAATGAGCAGTTCTTC
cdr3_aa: CASSQDVYNEQFF

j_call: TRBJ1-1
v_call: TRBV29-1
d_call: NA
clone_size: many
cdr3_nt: TGCAGCGTAAGAAGGGATATCGGCGCTGAAGCTTTCTTT
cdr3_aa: CSVRRDIGAEAFF

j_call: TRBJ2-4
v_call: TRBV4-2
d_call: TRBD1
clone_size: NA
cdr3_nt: TGTGCCAGCAGCCAAGTATCATCAGGGGGCGCGAACATTCAGTACTTC
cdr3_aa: CASSQVSSGGANIQYF

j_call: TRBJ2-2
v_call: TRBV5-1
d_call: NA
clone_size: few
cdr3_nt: TGCGCCAGCAGCTCCGGACAGCTGGGCACCGGGGAGCTGTTTTTT
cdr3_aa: CASSSGQLGTGELFF

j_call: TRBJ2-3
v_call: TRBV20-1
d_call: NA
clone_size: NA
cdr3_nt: TGCATTGCAAGTAAAACAGGGTCCTACTCGGATACGCAGTATTTT
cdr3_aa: CIASKTGSYSDTQYF

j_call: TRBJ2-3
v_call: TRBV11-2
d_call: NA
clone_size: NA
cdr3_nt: TGTGCCAGCAGCTTACTCGGGGCTAGCGAAGCAGATACGCAGTATTTT
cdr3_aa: CASSLLGASEADTQYF

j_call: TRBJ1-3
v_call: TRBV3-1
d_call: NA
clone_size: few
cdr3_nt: TGTGCCAGCAGCTCGCAATACCGGGACGCCGGAAACACCATATATTTT
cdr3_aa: CASSSQYRDAGNTIYF

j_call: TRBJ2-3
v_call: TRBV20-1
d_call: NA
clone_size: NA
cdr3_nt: TGCAGTGCTCTAGCGACTAGAAATGGAGATACGCAGTATTTT
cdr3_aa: CSALATRNGDTQYF

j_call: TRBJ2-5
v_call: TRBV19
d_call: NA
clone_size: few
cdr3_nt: TGTGCCAGTAGTGAGACGATTACCCTCCAAGAGACCCAGTACTTC
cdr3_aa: CASSETITLQETQYF

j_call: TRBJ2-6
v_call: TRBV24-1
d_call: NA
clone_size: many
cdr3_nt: TGTGCCACCAGTGGCCCGGACGGAACCTCTGGGGCCAACGTCCTGACTTTC
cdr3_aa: CATSGPDGTSGANVLTF

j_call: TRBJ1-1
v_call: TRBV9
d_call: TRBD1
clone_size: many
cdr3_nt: TGTGCCAGCAGCGGAACAGGGGGCGCGGGTGAAGCTTTCTTT
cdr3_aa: CASSGTGGAGEAFF

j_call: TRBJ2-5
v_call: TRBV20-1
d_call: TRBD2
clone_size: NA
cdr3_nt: TGCAGTGCTGCCGGGGGGGCCCAGGAGACCCAGTACTTC
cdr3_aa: CSAAGGAQETQYF

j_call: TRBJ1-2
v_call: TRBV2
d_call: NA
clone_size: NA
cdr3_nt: TGTGCCAGCAGCATCGAGGGGGTGATCGGCTACACCTTC
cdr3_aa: CASSIEGVIGYTF

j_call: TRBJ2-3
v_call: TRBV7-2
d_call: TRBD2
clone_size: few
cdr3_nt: TGTGCCAGCAACCCTAGCGGGAGGGGGTATACGCAGTATTTT
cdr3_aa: CASNPSGRGYTQYF

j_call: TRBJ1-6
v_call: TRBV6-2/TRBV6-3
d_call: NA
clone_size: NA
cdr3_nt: TGTGCCAGCAGTTACGGCATCGATTCACCCCTCCACTTT
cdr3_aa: CASSYGIDSPLHF